This TCR beta chain originates from a study of blood T cell repertoires in COVID-19. Study details: Sources were T cells, B-cell-depleted T cells, or PBMCs; the material itself was cDNA or gDNA.

In the study's own analysis: Estimated nucleated cell counts came from reference gene primer amplification. Method: immunoSEQ multiplex PCR; TCRdb's copy keeps in-frame clones and lacks some. The DNA was the basis for D and trimming; V, J and clone size are from that table. The repertoire includes roughly 280,000 clones, roughly 86% of them detected once, and about 8.8% sits in the top ten. Source material: peripheral blood. The TCR sequence derives from a middle-aged man with active or convalescent COVID-19.

The DNA of the CDR3 is TGTGCCTGCCGACAGGGGGCGAGCTCCTACAATGAGCAGTTCTTC. This gives the protein CACRQGASSYNEQFF. The chain employs TRBV30 and TRBJ2-1, with TRBD1 identical over 10 bases. Looked up from germline, CDR1 is GTSNPN and CDR2 is SVGIG (reference sequence). The CDR3 is 15 amino acids. With 6 bases clipped from V and 0 bases from J, the junction kept 5 bases outside the gene matches.